This entry lists 17 T cell receptor beta chains sequenced from one sample in a study of response to subunit inactivated influenza vaccine. One entry per CDR3 protein results from TCRdb running MiXCR on the RT-PCR reads. The sample has over 650,000 distinct CDR3 sequences, less than 20% seen once; the top ten hold about 11%. Source: PBMCs from blood, taken less than 6 days after vaccination. The receptors stem from a man aged 50-60 years who received an inactivated influenza vaccine.

This clonotype occurred a few times. V usage is TRBV20-1 and J usage is TRBJ2-7; tentatively, D is TRBD1 (6 bases). The germline V gene encodes CDR1 DFQATT and CDR2 SNEGSKA (reference sequence). CDR3 length: 13 residues. V lost 6 bases to trimming and J lost 0 bases, with 12 bases between them. CDR3 DNA: TGCAGTGCGGCTCAGGGGATCTCCTACGAGCAGTACTTC. Translating gives CSAAQGISYEQYF.

This clonotype was recorded at least ten times. CDR3: CATRRLAGVDTQYF. CDR3 DNA sequence: TGCGCCACCAGAAGACTAGCGGGGGTCGATACGCAGTATTTT. The chain has TRBV5-1 and TRBJ2-3; 12 nucleotides line up with TRBD2. This CDR3 has 14 amino acids. Germline CDR1 is SGHRS and CDR2 is YFSETQ. V dropped 9 bases and J dropped 6; count of bases not matched to a gene: 8.

Turning to this clonotype: One end of the junction is discordant with germline, which a read error may explain. The CDR3 nucleotides read TGCGGTGCCCCGGGACTAGCCTCGGGGGAGCTGTTTTTT. Translated, it gives CGAPGLASGELFF. This chain joins TRBV20-1 and TRBJ2-2; 9 nucleotides agree with TRBD2. The length of the CDR3 is 13 residues. Germline V lookup: CDR1 DFQATT, CDR2 SNEGSKA (reference sequence).

This clonotype was picked up a small number of times. V is TRBV12-3 or TRBV12-4 and J is TRBJ1-5; TRBD1 might be the D (5 bases). The CDR3 has 15 residues. Deletions cut 3 bases from V and 1 base from J, with 10 bases between. The CDR3 spells CASSFSGLSNQPQHF. DNA for the CDR3: TGTGCCAGCAGTTTCTCAGGGTTAAGCAATCAGCCCCAGCATTTT.

The rearrangement joins TRBV4-2 to TRBJ2-7, with 9 bases fitting TRBD2. CDR1 and CDR2 from the germline V gene are LGHNA and YNFKEQ. The CDR3 runs to 16 residues. With V trimmed by 0 bases and J by 3 bases, 6 bases remained unmatched. CDR3 in amino acids: CASSQELGAGGYEQYF. In DNA form, the CDR3 reads TGTGCCAGCAGCCAAGAATTGGGAGCGGGGGGCTACGAGCAGTACTTC.

This clonotype was found a few times. The chain links TRBV6-6 to TRBJ2-3, with D possibly called TRBD1 or TRBD2 (5 bases each). The V gene lost 2 bases and the J gene lost 2 bases, with 5 bases spanning the gap. The germline gives CDR1 MNHNY, CDR2 SVGAGI (reference sequence). This CDR3 spans 13 amino acids. The CDR3 is CASSYGTTDTQYF. In DNA form, the CDR3 reads TGTGCCAGCAGTTACGGGACCACAGATACGCAGTATTTT.

This clonotype came up many times. The chain has TRBV4-3 and TRBJ2-7; TRBD2 aligns across 10 bases. The germline V gene has CDR1 LGHNA and CDR2 YSLEER. V lost 6 bases and J lost 4; bases outside the gene matches: 12. CDR3 length equals 16 residues. In DNA, the CDR3 is TGCGCCAGCAGTCTGAGCGGGGCTAGCGGGAGATACGAGCAGTACTTC. Translated: CASSLSGASGRYEQYF.

The chain employs TRBV6-6 and TRBJ2-2; D is uncertain. The germline gives CDR1 MNHNY, CDR2 SVGAGI (reference sequence). The length of the CDR3 is 13 residues. The germline V and J ends were trimmed by 1 base and 6 bases, with 6 bases remaining between them. CDR3 sequence: CASSYYGSGELFF. In nucleotides, the CDR3 is TGTGCCAGCAGTTACTATGGGTCCGGGGAGCTGTTTTTT.

The rearrangement links TRBV12-3 or TRBV12-4 to TRBJ2-3; 7 bases map to TRBD1. The CDR3 is 10 amino acids. V lost 5 bases, J lost 11 bases, and 1 base stayed unmatched. CDR3 protein: CASSRDRQYF. DNA of the CDR3: TGTGCCAGCAGTCGGGACAGGCAGTATTTT.

The chain employs TRBV10-3 and TRBJ2-2, with D perhaps matching TRBD1 (6 bases). CDR1 and CDR2 (germline): ENHRY, SYGVKD. V shed 0 bases and J shed 2 bases, with 16 bases lying between them. The CDR3 length is 18 residues. CDR3 coding DNA: TGTGCCATCAGTGAGTCGAAACCCGGGACATCTAACACCGGGGAGCTGTTTTTT. Protein product: CAISESKPGTSNTGELFF.

This clonotype was seen ten or more times. The chain combines TRBV20-1 with TRBJ2-1, with 8 nucleotides matching TRBD2. CDR1 is DFQATT, CDR2 SNEGSKA, per germline (reference sequence). This CDR3 has 15 residues. The ends lost 0 bases at V and 5 bases at J; junction bases unmatched: 6. The CDR3 DNA sequence: TGCAGTGCTAGAGATAGCGGGATATCCAACAATGAGCAGTTCTTC. Amino acid sequence: CSARDSGISNNEQFF.

This clonotype was picked up many times. The chain joins TRBV7-8 to TRBJ2-3, with unresolved D. From germline, CDR1 is SGHVS and CDR2 FQNEAQ. This CDR3 comprises 14 residues. The V gene lost 0 bases and the J gene lost 2 bases, with 6 bases spanning the gap. The CDR3: CASSLATNTDTQYF. The CDR3, as DNA: TGTGCCAGCAGCTTAGCGACAAACACAGATACGCAGTATTTT.

This chain uses TRBV2 with TRBJ2-3, with 10 bases aligning to TRBD2. The V segment lost 7 bases and the J segment 4 bases; nucleotides outside the gene matches: 5. This CDR3 comprises 14 residues. Germline V gene sequence: CDR1 SNHLY, CDR2 FYNNEI. CDR3 residues: CASNLAGVADTQYF. For the CDR3, the DNA is TGTGCCAGCAATCTAGCGGGGGTAGCAGATACGCAGTATTTT.

CDR3 amino acids: CASSSTSSGGPSGELFF. DNA for the CDR3: TGTGCCAGCAGCTCGACGTCTAGCGGGGGGCCGTCGGGGGAGCTGTTTTTT. The chain combines TRBV5-5 with TRBJ2-2, with TRBD2 identical over 11 bases. Looked up from germline, CDR1 is SGHKS and CDR2 is YYEKEE (reference sequence). CDR3 size: 17 residues. V lost 3 bases, J lost 8 bases, and 12 bases stayed unmatched.

This clonotype appeared a few times. The J gene is TRBJ2-1, the V gene TRBV4-2; 15 bases map to TRBD2. The CDR3 runs to 18 residues. The V segment lost 1 base and the J segment 3 bases; nucleotides outside the gene matches: 4. Germline lookup yields CDR1 LGHNA and CDR2 YNFKEQ. The CDR3: CASSQGTSGGAGYNEQFF. As DNA, the CDR3 is TGTGCCAGCAGCCAAGGGACTAGCGGGGGGGCCGGCTACAATGAGCAGTTCTTC.

This clonotype was seen only a few times. The chain combines TRBV3-1 with TRBJ2-2, with a tentative D call TRBD1 (6 bases). V lost 4 bases and J lost 5, with 11 bases in between. Germline CDR1 LGHDT, CDR2 YNNKEL (reference sequence). The CDR3 is made up of 14 amino acids. The CDR3 is CASSRDTPTGELFF. The CDR3 bases are TGTGCCAGCAGCCGGGACACCCCTACCGGGGAGCTGTTTTTT. Filled out from reference TRBV3-1 and TRBJ2-2, the complete variable domain reads DTAVSQTPKYLVTQMGNDKSIKCEQNLGHDTMYWYKQDSKKFLKIMFSYNNKELIINETVPNRFSPKSPDKAHLNLHINSLELGDSAVYFCASSRDTPTGELFFGEGSRLTVL.

This clonotype was counted ten times or more. The chain has TRBV28 and TRBJ1-2, with D possibly being TRBD1 (5 bases). The CDR3 has 16 residues. V gave up 7 bases and J gave up 7 bases, with 25 bases separating them. The V gene's germline CDR1 is MDHEN and CDR2 SYDVKM. In DNA form, the CDR3 reads TGTGCCAGCACCACCTTTCGCAGGGCCCGGGTCTCTGGCTACACCTTC. Protein: CASTTFRRARVSGYTF.